This TCR beta chain was retrieved from a study of blood T cell repertoires in COVID-19. CDR3 size: 12 residues. Germline V CDR1 and CDR2: SGHRS, YFSETQ. V gave up 2 bases and J gave up 3 bases, with 4 bases separating them. Clones were sequenced by immunoSEQ multiplex PCR, and TCRdb holds only the in-frame ones, with some missing. Of hundreds of thousands of clones listed, approximately 86% are singletons. This rearrangement joins TRBV5-1 to TRBJ2-3; unclear D gene. This clonotype was sampled from a woman between 45 and 60 years old who had recovered from COVID-19. The material sequenced was PBMCs or T cells enriched from blood (not recorded which). The CDR3 region has the DNA TGCGCCAGCAGCTTCGCGACAGATACGCAGTATTTT. It specifies CASSFATDTQYF.